This TCR beta chain was captured by sequencing in a study of T cell responses to AZD1222 COVID-19 vaccine. Here immunoSEQ multiplex PCR was the method, and the copy in TCRdb shows in-frame clones only, minus some. The table records approximately 140,000 clones, around 90% of them present only once. The germline CDR1 and CDR2 sequences are LGHDT and YNNKEL (reference sequence). The CDR3 totals 14 residues. Trimming took 3 bases from V and 3 from J, leaving 12 bases between them. The chain employs TRBV3-1 (or the pseudogene TRBV3-2) and TRBJ2-7; the D gene is possibly TRBD2 (6 bases). The clonotype originates from an adult who received the AZD1222 COVID-19 vaccine. Source: peripheral blood, taken 28 days after the second AZD1222 dose. Here the CDR3 reads CASSQGGLDYEQYF. CDR3 nucleotides: TGTGCCAGCAGCCAGGGGGGACTTGACTACGAGCAGTACTTC.